The 4 T cell receptor beta chains below were found in one sample sequenced in a study of radiation and T cells in renal cell carcinoma. Time point defined: blood 2 weeks post-SBRT. The sample's treatment: 15 Gy SBRT to primary tumor, nephrectomy 4 weeks later. Using immunoSEQ multiplex PCR, the repertoire was profiled, and TCRdb retains in-frame clones only, with some absent. Of some 75,000 clones listed, roughly 87% are singletons. Sample: blood, taken from a patient whose treatment included radiotherapy and nephrectomy. These receptors all come from a man between 60 and 75 years old with renal cell carcinoma.

The CDR3 DNA is TGTGCCAGCAGTGGTAGCCGGACAAGAGGAAACACCATATATTTT. Residues: CASSGSRTRGNTIYF. V usage is TRBV2 and J usage is TRBJ1-3, with D possibly being TRBD1 (5 bases). Germline V gene sequence: CDR1 SNHLY, CDR2 FYNNEI. The CDR3 loop spans 15 amino acids. Deletions cut 4 bases from V and 4 bases from J, with 14 bases between.

This chain uses TRBV4-3 with TRBJ2-7; weak D call: TRBD1 (5 bases). This CDR3 region has 14 residues. Germline V gives CDR1 LGHNA, CDR2 YSLEER. V lost 0 bases and J lost 4, with 10 bases in between. DNA for the CDR3: TGCGCCAGCAGCCAAGAATCAGGGCGGTACGAGCAGTACTTC. It encodes CASSQESGRYEQYF.

This rearrangement joins TRBV7-2 to TRBJ2-1; the match to TRBD1 covers 7 bases. V lost 5 bases and J lost 3; bases outside the gene matches: 13. Germline V gene data show CDR1 as SGHTA and CDR2 as FQGNSA. The CDR3 is made up of 17 amino acids. The CDR3 DNA reads as TGTGCCAGCAGCGCCCGAGGGGGCAGGGGCGTCTACAATGAGCAGTTCTTC. This translates into CASSARGGRGVYNEQFF.

The gene calls are TRBV14 and TRBJ2-5; 10 nucleotides match TRBD2. Germline loops: CDR1 SGHDN, CDR2 FVKESK. CDR3 length equals 15 residues. Trimming took 2 bases from V and 5 from J; bases not matched to a gene: 5. In nucleotides, the CDR3 is TGTGCCAGCAGCCAATTGCTAGCGGGAGTGGAGACCCAGTACTTC. It yields the protein CASSQLLAGVETQYF.